This T cell receptor (beta chain) appears in the sequencing data of a study of CXCR3-negative and CXCR3-positive naive CD8 T cells. Study in general: Cumulative TRB read yield was around 150 million, averaging about 1.5 +/- 0.3 million per library. Study findings and constraints: TCR strength was inferred from TRB CDR3 properties, while surface CD5 was comparable between naive subsets.

Libraries were UMI-labeled 5' RACE TRB cDNA. TCRdb reprocessed the 5' RACE reads and stores each CDR3 protein as one record, lacking DNA. In all, the sample yields about 40,000 distinct CDR3 sequences. This CDR3 spans 16 amino acids. Germline CDR1 and CDR2: SGHVS and FQNEAQ. In regard to this clonotype: Its antigen is as yet unknown.

The sorter processed each CD8+ T cell subset in triplicate at 250,000 to 300,000 cells apiece. The TCR originated in a human donor in good health. Some clones in this sample may be carry-over from other donors' samples. The rearrangement joins TRBV7-8 to TRBJ2-1; TCRdb outputs TRBD1, but without DNA this stays unchecked. The sequenced material came from memory CD8+ T cells from blood. The CDR3 reads CASSSPVGMLYNEQFF.